This T cell receptor (beta chain) was obtained from a study of blood T cell repertoires in COVID-19. Across the study: Samples taken during acute and convalescent COVID-19 were collected in the United States, Italy and Spain. Nucleic acid was either cDNA or gDNA, and it came from T cells, B-cell-depleted T cells, or PBMCs.

In the study's own analysis: From reference gene primer amplification, estimates of nucleated cell counts were derived. Clones were read by immunoSEQ multiplex PCR, and TCRdb kept only the in-frame ones, dropping some. V, J and clone size are taken as reported in that table, and D and trimming were inferred from the DNA itself. Here the sample spans 90,000 to 130,000 clones, over 65% being singletons. What was sequenced was peripheral blood. The sequence was collected from a woman older than 75 with acute or convalescent COVID-19.

This CDR3 is CASSESAGGRYNEQFF. The CDR3 coding sequence is TGCGCCAGCAGTGAGTCAGCGGGAGGTCGCTACAATGAGCAGTTCTTC. J is TRBJ2-1 and V is TRBV10-1; 9 bases line up with TRBD2. Germline CDR1 and CDR2: WNHNN and SYGVQD (reference sequence). V lost 0 bases to trimming and J lost 3 bases; unmatched junction nucleotides: 3. The CDR3 contains 16 residues.